These 9 T cell receptor beta chains originate from one sample sequenced in a study of blood T cell repertoires in COVID-19. TCRdb's table, derived via immunoSEQ multiplex PCR, lists solely in-frame clones and lacks some. The data hold around 150,000 clones, with around nine tenths observed a single time. Sequenced material: peripheral blood. These receptor sequences come from a human donor in a cohort sampled during active COVID-19.

This sequence joins TRBV25-1 and TRBJ2-5, with D maybe TRBD1 (7 bases). V was shortened by 5 bases and J by 4 bases, with 14 bases between the two germline ends. The CDR3 consists of 14 residues. CDR1 and CDR2 from the germline V gene are MGHDK and SYGVNS. The CDR3 coding sequence is TGTGCCAGCAGTACTCAGGGGGGATCAGAGACCCAGTACTTC. This translates into CASSTQGGSETQYF.

The V gene is TRBV7-8, the J gene TRBJ1-2; D call uncertain. The V gene's germline CDR1 is SGHVS and CDR2 FQNEAQ. The germline V and J ends were trimmed by 1 base and 0 bases, with 12 bases remaining between them. CDR3 length: 16 residues. The CDR3 here is CASSLVLRPSNYGYTF. DNA of the CDR3: TGTGCCAGCAGCTTAGTCCTTCGTCCCTCTAACTATGGCTACACCTTC. Drawing the rest from reference TRBV7-8 and TRBJ1-2, the complete variable domain is GAGVSQSPRYKVAKRGQDVALRCDPISGHVSLFWYQQALGQGPEFLTYFQNEAQLDKSGLPSDRFFAERPEGSVSTLKIQRTQQEDSAVYLCASSLVLRPSNYGYTFGSGTRLTVV.

The chain has TRBV28 and TRBJ2-2, with 7 bases identical to TRBD2. Germline CDR1 MDHEN, CDR2 SYDVKM. The J segment lost 6 bases and the V segment lost 3 bases, leaving 7 bases of the junction unmatched. The CDR3 runs to 15 residues. The CDR3 here is CASSFSPGLAGELFF. The CDR3 bases are TGTGCCAGCAGTTTCTCCCCCGGACTAGCCGGGGAGCTGTTTTTT. The full variable domain, rest sourced from reference TRBV28 and TRBJ2-2, is DVKVTQSSRYLVKRTGEKVFLECVQDMDHENMFWYRQDPGLGLRLIYFSYDVKMKEKGDIPEGYSVSREKKERFSLILESASTNQTSMYLCASSFSPGLAGELFFGEGSRLTVL.

This chain uses TRBV2 with TRBJ1-4; TRBD1 might be the D (5 bases). V lost 3 bases to trimming and J lost 9 bases, with 14 bases between them. The CDR3 sequence is 14 residues long. From germline, CDR1 is SNHLY and CDR2 FYNNEI. CDR3 sequence reads: CASSDKTGEKKLFF. CDR3 bases: TGTGCCAGCAGTGATAAAACGGGGGAGAAAAAACTGTTTTTT.

The CDR3 sequence: CASSLYGDNSPLHF. As DNA, the CDR3 is TGTGCCAGCAGCTTGTACGGGGATAATTCACCCCTCCACTTT. This chain joins TRBV7-2 and TRBJ1-6; D not certain. In germline, CDR1 is SGHTA, CDR2 FQGNSA. The germline V and J ends were trimmed by 3 bases and 5 bases, with 8 bases remaining between them. This CDR3 comprises 14 residues.

The chain employs TRBV3-1 (or the pseudogene TRBV3-2) and TRBJ2-3; a weak D match, TRBD2 (6 bases). Germline V CDR1 and CDR2: LGHDT, YNNKEL (reference sequence). V was trimmed by 5 bases and J by 4 bases, leaving 10 bases between them. The CDR3 contains 13 residues. The CDR3 spells CASSGTFADTQYF. The DNA of the CDR3 is TGTGCCAGCAGCGGGACTTTTGCAGATACGCAGTATTTT.

The chain combines TRBV11-3 with TRBJ1-4, with a weak D call TRBD1 (5 bases). Trimming shortened V by 2 bases and J by 3 bases, and 10 bases separated the two germline ends. CDR1 and CDR2 from the germline V gene are SGHNT and YENEEA. CDR3 length: 15 residues. The CDR3 bases are TGTGCCAGCAGCTTAAGGGGCGCGGCTAATGAAAAACTGTTTTTT. Translated: CASSLRGAANEKLFF.

The CDR3 region has the DNA TGTGCCAGCTATCAAACGGACAGGGTTCGTGACGAGCAGTACTTC. Translated, it gives CASYQTDRVRDEQYF. The chain carries TRBV7-6 and TRBJ2-7; 8 bases are a match to TRBD1. The germline CDR1 and CDR2 sequences are SGHVS and FNYEAQ. V dropped 8 bases and J dropped 5; count of bases not matched to a gene: 14. This CDR3 region has 15 residues.

The rearrangement uses TRBV7-3 and TRBJ2-7; 12 bases line up with TRBD2. The germline CDR1 and CDR2 sequences are SGHTA and FQGTGA. This CDR3 has 15 amino acids. V was clipped by 2 bases and J by 2 bases; unmatched bases: 1. CDR3 in DNA: TGTGCCAGCAGCTTACTAGCGGGAGGGCCCTACGAGCAGTACTTC. Residues: CASSLLAGGPYEQYF.